A selection of T cell receptor beta chains follows, all from one sample in a study of T cell changes during pregnancy in multiple sclerosis. TCRdb keeps only in-frame clones here, not all; method: immunoSEQ multiplex PCR. The sample consists of approximately 30,000 clones, roughly nine tenths of them appearing once. The starting material was CD8+ T cells from peripheral blood mononuclear cells, obtained before pregnancy. The receptors derive from a female donor with multiple sclerosis, enrolled in a pregnancy study. Both conserved end residues are part of each CDR3. The D gene is left open where the match is weak. Only part of the rows carry a size: once, few, many, or a class if the clone is expanded.

TRBD1,NA,TRBV4-1,TRBJ1-5,CASSLGQAISNQPQHF,TGCGCCAGCAGCCTTGGACAGGCTATAAGCAATCAGCCCCAGCATTTT
NA,NA,TRBV7-9,TRBJ1-2,CASRAGGIYGYTF,TGTGCCAGCAGGGCGGGGGGCATCTATGGCTACACCTTC
TRBD1,NA,TRBV2,TRBJ2-5,CAILGQEEETQYF,TGTGCCATCTTGGGACAGGAAGAAGAGACCCAGTACTTC
NA,NA,TRBV4-3,TRBJ2-7,CASSPSSEGTYEQYF,TGCGCCAGCAGCCCCTCATCAGAGGGCACCTACGAGCAGTACTTC
NA,NA,TRBV4-1,TRBJ1-4,CASSQDRQGFEKLFF,TGCGCCAGCAGCCAAGATAGGCAGGGTTTTGAAAAACTGTTTTTT
NA,NA,TRBV30,TRBJ1-1,CAWTGESRNTEAFF,TGTGCCTGGACAGGGGAGAGCCGAAACACTGAAGCTTTCTTT
NA,NA,TRBV4-3,TRBJ2-1,CASSQEWYGFSYNEQFF,TGCGCCAGCAGCCAAGAATGGTACGGGTTCTCCTACAATGAGCAGTTCTTC
TRBD1,NA,TRBV7-9,TRBJ1-5,CASNAGTGNQPQHF,TGTGCCAGCAACGCCGGGACAGGAAATCAGCCCCAGCATTTT
NA,NA,TRBV19,TRBJ1-2,CASLGLWGYTF,TGTGCCAGCCTCGGACTCTGGGGCTACACCTTC
NA,NA,TRBV4-3,TRBJ1-2,CASSQEWGQNSNYGYTF,TGCGCCAGCAGCCAAGAGTGGGGACAAAACTCTAACTATGGCTACACCTTC
NA,once,TRBV7-9,TRBJ2-7,CASSPTSNEQYF,TGTGCCAGCAGCCCTACTAGCAACGAGCAGTACTTC
NA,NA,TRBV5-4,TRBJ2-1,CASSFDGSNEQFF,TGTGCCAGCAGCTTCGATGGGAGCAATGAGCAGTTCTTC
NA,NA,TRBV19,TRBJ2-1,CASSPSVGGGLNEQFF,TGTGCCAGTAGTCCCTCCGTAGGTGGGGGCCTCAATGAGCAGTTCTTC
NA,NA,TRBV9,TRBJ1-4,CASSVGLAGINEKLFF,TGTGCCAGCAGCGTAGGGTTGGCGGGAATTAATGAAAAACTGTTTTTT
NA,NA,TRBV30,TRBJ2-7,CAWTVSGTYEQYF,TGTGCCTGGACTGTATCAGGGACCTACGAGCAGTACTTC
NA,NA,TRBV28,TRBJ1-3,CASSTPRYTIYF,TGTGCCAGCAGTACGCCCAGATACACCATATATTTT
TRBD1,NA,TRBV19,TRBJ2-2,CASSLTGGLYTGELFF,TGTGCCAGTAGTCTAACAGGGGGTCTTTACACCGGGGAGCTGTTTTTT
NA,few,TRBV30,TRBJ1-4,CAWSLGLSGEKLFF,TGTGCCTGGAGTTTGGGACTGTCTGGCGAAAAACTGTTTTTT
NA,NA,TRBV28,TRBJ1-1,CASSLIGGGTEAFF,TGTGCCAGCAGTTTGATAGGCGGCGGGACTGAAGCTTTCTTT
NA,NA,TRBV6-4,TRBJ2-1,CASSEKADYNEQFF,TGTGCCAGCAGTGAAAAGGCGGACTACAATGAGCAGTTCTTC
TRBD1,few,TRBV9,TRBJ2-7,CASSVDGTGVYEQYF,TGTGCCAGCAGCGTAGACGGGACAGGGGTCTACGAGCAGTACTTC
NA,once,TRBV7-9,TRBJ2-7,CASSFGEQGLNEQYF,TGTGCCAGCAGCTTCGGAGAGCAGGGGTTGAACGAGCAGTACTTC
NA,NA,TRBV19,TRBJ2-1,CASSIDREGADNEQFF,TGTGCCAGTAGTATAGATCGGGAGGGGGCCGACAATGAGCAGTTCTTC
NA,NA,TRBV4-1,TRBJ2-1,CASSQVLASLAGQFF,TGCGCCAGCAGCCAAGTCCTAGCTTCTCTCGCGGGTCAGTTCTTC
NA,NA,TRBV6-5,TRBJ2-1,CASSRQNEQFF,TGTGCCAGCAGCCGACAGAATGAGCAGTTCTTC
NA,NA,TRBV6-4,TRBJ1-2,CASSADGADGVYGGYTF,TGTGCCAGCAGTGCCGATGGGGCAGACGGAGTCTATGGGGGCTACACCTTC
TRBD1,few,TRBV7-9,TRBJ2-7,CASESSYRGYEQYF,TGTGCCAGCGAAAGCTCGTACAGGGGTTACGAGCAGTACTTC
NA,NA,TRBV9,TRBJ1-1,CASSIELNTEAFF,TGTGCCAGCAGCATCGAGCTTAACACTGAAGCTTTCTTT
NA,NA,TRBV6-5,TRBJ1-2,CASSYHPTGGYTF,TGTGCCAGCAGTTACCACCCCACGGGTGGCTACACCTTC
NA,NA,TRBV9,TRBJ2-7,CASSVFGGSDEQYF,TGTGCCAGCAGCGTATTCGGAGGGTCCGACGAGCAGTACTTC
NA,NA,TRBV11-3,TRBJ2-1,CASSPGGYNEQFF,TGTGCCAGCAGCCCCGGGGGTTACAATGAGCAGTTCTTC
NA,NA,TRBV11-2,TRBJ2-7,CASQMTYEQYF,TGTGCCAGCCAGATGACCTACGAGCAGTACTTC
TRBD1,NA,TRBV9,TRBJ1-2,CASSVEDRAEIVSFTF,TGTGCCAGCAGCGTAGAGGACAGGGCCGAAATTGTGTCTTTTACCTTC
NA,NA,TRBV4-1,TRBJ2-7,CASSQDSYEQYF,TGCGCCAGCAGCCAAGATAGCTACGAGCAGTACTTC
NA,NA,TRBV28,TRBJ2-7,CASSFVAGSTYEQYF,TGTGCCAGCAGTTTCGTGGCCGGGAGTACCTACGAGCAGTACTTC
TRBD2,NA,TRBV7-9,TRBJ2-3,CASSGTSGGATDTQYF,TGTGCCAGCAGCGGCACTAGCGGGGGGGCCACAGATACGCAGTATTTT
NA,NA,TRBV18,TRBJ2-1,CASSPGLPSSYNEQFF,TGTGCCAGCTCACCGGGACTTCCGAGCTCCTACAATGAGCAGTTCTTC